The rows below give T cell receptor beta chains drawn from one sample of a study of T cells in Graves' hyperthyroidism and ophthalmopathy. A single record per CDR3 protein comes from TCRdb applying MiXCR to the multiplex PCR reads. The table shows about 400,000 distinct CDR3 sequences, with roughly 15% occurring only once. The specimen was blood. The receptors were gathered from a woman aged 18-30 years with Graves' hyperthyroidism. Both conserved end residues are part of each CDR3. A D gene is named only where the DNA matches it firmly. Clone size appears in some rows only: once, few, many, or a class for an expanded clone.

>TRBV28|TRBD1|many|TRBJ2-1
CASSLLPGQASNEQFF
TGTGCCAGCAGTTTACTCCCGGGACAGGCTAGCAATGAGCAGTTCTTC
>TRBV6-5|TRBD1|many|TRBJ1-1
CASSYSAGGTEAFF
TGTGCCAGCAGTTACTCGGCAGGGGGCACTGAAGCTTTCTTT
>TRBV28|.|many|TRBJ1-5
CASSSSGGLSNQPQHF
TGTGCCAGCAGTTCCTCTGGGGGATTGAGTAATCAGCCCCAGCATTTT
>TRBV3-1|.|.|TRBJ2-5
CASSLILLQETQYF
TGTGCCAGCAGCCTTATACTCCTCCAAGAGACCCAGTACTTC
>TRBV27|TRBD2|many|TRBJ2-7
CASSPDGGDSYEQYF
TGTGCCAGCAGTCCCGATGGGGGGGACTCCTACGAGCAGTACTTC
>TRBV28|.|.|TRBJ1-3
CASSLIPGGTGNTIYF
TGTGCCAGCAGTTTAATCCCTGGAGGGACGGGAAACACCATATATTTT
>TRBV30|.|few|TRBJ2-3
CAWSVLGTVDTQYF
TGTGCCTGGAGTGTACTAGGGACTGTTGATACGCAGTATTTT
>TRBV28|.|many|TRBJ2-2
CASDYSGGRTGELFF
TGTGCCAGCGACTATAGCGGAGGGCGGACCGGGGAGCTGTTTTTT
>TRBV20-1|.|many|TRBJ1-1
CSAQTEAFF
TGCAGTGCCCAAACTGAAGCTTTCTTT
>TRBV28|.|many|TRBJ1-5
CASSSSYQPQHF
TGTGCCAGCAGTAGCAGCTATCAGCCCCAGCATTTT
>TRBV30|.|many|TRBJ1-5
CASGSGIGNQPQHF
TGTGCCTCAGGGTCGGGGATCGGCAATCAGCCCCAGCATTTT
>TRBV6-1|.|many|TRBJ1-5
CASSEALEGGYSNQPQHF
TGTGCCAGCAGTGAAGCGCTTGAGGGGGGCTATAGCAATCAGCCCCAGCATTTT
>TRBV28|.|.|TRBJ1-3
CASRAIIPPIYF
TGTGCCAGCAGGGCTATTATACCTCCCATATATTTT
>TRBV29-1|.|many|TRBJ1-1
CSVEDPLGQGAFF
TGCAGCGTTGAAGATCCGTTGGGGCAAGGGGCTTTCTTT
>TRBV6-1|TRBD1|many|TRBJ1-5
CASSEGAGGYSNQPQHF
TGTGCCAGCAGTGAAGGGGCAGGGGGCTATAGCAATCAGCCCCAGCATTTT
>TRBV12-3/TRBV12-4|.|few|TRBJ2-1
CASSLFHEQFF
TGTGCCAGCAGTTTATTCCATGAGCAGTTCTTC
>TRBV12-3/TRBV12-4|.|many|TRBJ2-1
CASSLPSVEQFF
TGTGCCAGCAGTTTACCGAGCGTAGAGCAGTTCTTC
>TRBV7-2|TRBD1|few|TRBJ2-2
CASSLDRGNTGELFF
TGTGCCAGCAGCTTAGACAGGGGAAACACCGGGGAGCTGTTTTTT
>TRBV2|.|many|TRBJ1-6
CASSEWGDYNSPLHF
TGTGCCAGCAGTGAATGGGGGGACTATAATTCACCCCTCCACTTT
>TRBV11-1|.|few|TRBJ1-2
CASSLAPEYSGYTF
TGTGCCAGCAGCTTAGCGCCAGAGTATTCTGGCTACACCTTC
>TRBV5-1|.|many|TRBJ2-1
CASSSRTGSEQFF
TGCGCCAGCAGTTCACGCACAGGGAGTGAGCAGTTCTTC
>TRBV6-1|.|.|TRBJ1-4
CASTAGVTLEKLFF
TGTGCCAGCACCGCAGGGGTTACGTTGGAAAAACTGTTTTTT
>TRBV7-9|TRBD1|.|TRBJ1-2
CASSLVQGQGYTF
TGTGCCAGCAGCTTAGTTCAGGGACAGGGCTACACCTTC
>TRBV20-1|TRBD1|many|TRBJ1-1
CSARGAGGNTEAFF
TGCAGTGCTAGAGGGGCAGGGGGCAACACTGAAGCTTTCTTT
>TRBV6-2/TRBV6-3|.|many|TRBJ2-5
CASSRSLQYQETQYF
TGTGCCAGCTCGCGGTCCCTACAGTACCAAGAGACCCAGTACTTC
>TRBV7-3|.|many|TRBJ2-3
CASSLVGGITDTQYF
TGTGCCAGCAGCTTGGTCGGCGGGATCACAGATACGCAGTATTTT
>TRBV5-1|.|many|TRBJ2-7
CASSLVLGGTYEQYF
TGCGCCAGCAGCTTGGTTTTAGGCGGGACTTACGAGCAGTACTTC
>TRBV18|.|.|TRBJ2-7
CASSPQGIEQYF
TGTGCCAGCTCACCACAGGGAATCGAGCAGTACTTC
>TRBV2|.|.|TRBJ1-1
CASSGEENTETFF
TGTGCCAGCAGTGGGGAGGAGAACACTGAAACTTTCTTT
>TRBV6-1|TRBD1|few|TRBJ1-6
CASSADRDNSPLHF
TGTGCCAGCAGTGCCGACAGGGATAATTCACCCCTCCACTTT
>TRBV6-1|.|.|TRBJ1-5
CASRPDRGQPQHF
TGTGCCAGCAGGCCCGACAGAGGGCAGCCCCAGCATTTT
>TRBV5-1|TRBD1|many|TRBJ2-3
CASTSTGSTDTQYF
TGCGCCAGCACATCGACAGGGAGCACAGATACGCAGTATTTT
>TRBV20-1|TRBD2|many|TRBJ2-1
CSAMSGSSYNEQFF
TGCAGTGCAATGAGCGGGAGCTCCTACAATGAGCAGTTCTTC
>TRBV10-3|.|many|TRBJ2-7
CAISGTGQTYEQYF
TGTGCCATCAGTGGAACAGGGCAAACCTACGAGCAGTACTTC
>TRBV28|.|many|TRBJ2-3
CASRSQSTDTQYF
TGTGCCAGCAGATCTCAAAGCACAGATACGCAGTATTTT